The rows below give T cell receptor beta chains drawn from one sample of a study of OX40 agonist ivuxolimab in advanced cancers. Method: immunoSEQ multiplex PCR; TCRdb's copy keeps in-frame clones and lacks some. In the table there are fewer than 90,000 clones, less than 95% of which are singletons. The material sequenced was CD4+ or CD8+ T cells sorted from blood, taken in a trial of the OX40 agonist ivuxolimab. The receptors come from an adult with an advanced solid tumor such as melanoma, head and neck, liver or kidney cancer. Each CDR3 is given with its conserved first and last residue. Each record gives: J gene, clone size, D gene, V gene, CDR3 protein, CDR3 DNA. D genes are given only for firm matches. Only part of the rows carry a size: once, few, many, or a class if the clone is expanded.

J gene: TRBJ2-1
clone size: -
D gene: -
V gene: TRBV18
CDR3 protein: CASSLGRVSYNEQFF
CDR3 DNA: TGTGCCAGCTCACTCGGACGGGTCTCCTACAATGAGCAGTTCTTC

J gene: TRBJ1-4
clone size: -
D gene: -
V gene: TRBV7-3
CDR3 protein: CASSLRSNEKLFF
CDR3 DNA: TGTGCCAGCAGCTTAAGGTCTAATGAAAAACTGTTTTTT

J gene: TRBJ1-1
clone size: -
D gene: TRBD1
V gene: TRBV4-1
CDR3 protein: CASSQGGRGLNTEAFF
CDR3 DNA: TGCGCCAGCAGCCAAGGCGGGAGGGGGCTGAACACTGAAGCTTTCTTT

J gene: TRBJ2-3
clone size: -
D gene: TRBD2
V gene: TRBV29-1
CDR3 protein: CSPGLAGASDTQYF
CDR3 DNA: TGCAGCCCGGGACTAGCGGGAGCCTCAGATACGCAGTATTTT

J gene: TRBJ2-1
clone size: -
D gene: TRBD2
V gene: TRBV19
CDR3 protein: CASSIDLLAGSNEQFF
CDR3 DNA: TGTGCCAGTAGTATAGATTTGCTAGCGGGTAGTAATGAGCAGTTCTTC

J gene: TRBJ2-7
clone size: -
D gene: -
V gene: TRBV28
CDR3 protein: CASSLLGFRGLYEQYF
CDR3 DNA: TGTGCCAGCAGTTTATTGGGATTCAGGGGTTTATACGAGCAGTACTTC

J gene: TRBJ2-5
clone size: -
D gene: -
V gene: TRBV9
CDR3 protein: CASSAPVGRTQYF
CDR3 DNA: TGTGCCAGCAGCGCCCCAGTGGGACGGACCCAGTACTTC

J gene: TRBJ1-1
clone size: few
D gene: -
V gene: TRBV6-6
CDR3 protein: CASSYNHFGGDTEAFF
CDR3 DNA: TGTGCCAGCAGTTACAACCATTTCGGGGGGGACACTGAAGCTTTCTTT

J gene: TRBJ2-5
clone size: -
D gene: -
V gene: TRBV7-6
CDR3 protein: CASSRRGTQYF
CDR3 DNA: TGTGCCAGCAGCCGGAGAGGGACCCAGTACTTC

J gene: TRBJ1-4
clone size: few
D gene: -
V gene: TRBV6-5
CDR3 protein: CASSYVQNEKLFF
CDR3 DNA: TGTGCCAGCAGTTACGTACAGAATGAAAAACTGTTTTTT

J gene: TRBJ1-2
clone size: -
D gene: -
V gene: TRBV6-5
CDR3 protein: CASSQAGKGGYGYTF
CDR3 DNA: TGTGCCAGCAGCCAGGCGGGGAAGGGGGGCTATGGCTACACCTTC

J gene: TRBJ1-4
clone size: -
D gene: -
V gene: TRBV19
CDR3 protein: CASRPLLQGEKLFF
CDR3 DNA: TGTGCCAGTAGGCCGTTACTTCAAGGTGAAAAACTGTTTTTT

J gene: TRBJ2-2
clone size: -
D gene: TRBD1
V gene: TRBV2
CDR3 protein: CASSDRAGTGELFF
CDR3 DNA: TGTGCCAGCAGCGACAGGGCGGGCACCGGGGAGCTGTTTTTT

J gene: TRBJ2-2
clone size: -
D gene: TRBD1
V gene: TRBV5-1
CDR3 protein: CASSKGQTTGELFF
CDR3 DNA: TGCGCCAGCAGCAAGGGACAGACTACCGGGGAGCTGTTTTTT

J gene: TRBJ1-1
clone size: -
D gene: -
V gene: TRBV5-1
CDR3 protein: CASSLWATNTEAFF
CDR3 DNA: TGCGCCAGCAGCTTGTGGGCCACGAACACTGAAGCTTTCTTT

J gene: TRBJ1-1
clone size: -
D gene: -
V gene: TRBV28
CDR3 protein: CASIRSGMNTEAFF
CDR3 DNA: TGTGCCAGCATACGGAGCGGGATGAACACTGAAGCTTTCTTT

J gene: TRBJ2-3
clone size: -
D gene: TRBD2
V gene: TRBV9
CDR3 protein: CASTPRGSSGSWDTQYF
CDR3 DNA: TGTGCCAGCACCCCCCGTGGCTCGAGCGGGAGCTGGGATACGCAGTATTTT

J gene: TRBJ2-1
clone size: -
D gene: -
V gene: TRBV5-6
CDR3 protein: CASSFRSSPYNEQFF
CDR3 DNA: TGTGCCAGCAGCTTTCGTAGCAGCCCCTACAATGAGCAGTTCTTC

J gene: TRBJ2-4
clone size: -
D gene: TRBD2
V gene: TRBV5-6
CDR3 protein: CASSLVSGREYGKNIQYF
CDR3 DNA: TGTGCCAGCAGCTTGGTTAGCGGGAGAGAGTATGGCAAAAACATTCAGTACTTC

J gene: TRBJ1-5
clone size: -
D gene: -
V gene: TRBV28
CDR3 protein: CASEGSAPLGNQPQHF
CDR3 DNA: TGTGCCAGCGAGGGTTCGGCCCCCCTGGGCAATCAGCCCCAGCATTTT

J gene: TRBJ2-5
clone size: -
D gene: TRBD1
V gene: TRBV2
CDR3 protein: CASNPQGQAKETQYF
CDR3 DNA: TGTGCCAGCAACCCGCAGGGACAGGCGAAAGAGACCCAGTACTTC

J gene: TRBJ2-7
clone size: once
D gene: -
V gene: TRBV6-6
CDR3 protein: CASSYPAGTSYEQYF
CDR3 DNA: TGTGCCAGCAGTTACCCTGCGGGCACCTCCTACGAGCAGTACTTC

J gene: TRBJ2-2
clone size: -
D gene: -
V gene: TRBV28
CDR3 protein: CASSSGQNTGELFF
CDR3 DNA: TGTGCCAGCAGCTCGGGACAGAACACCGGGGAGCTGTTTTTT

J gene: TRBJ2-5
clone size: -
D gene: TRBD2
V gene: TRBV9
CDR3 protein: CASSVVASGDQETQYF
CDR3 DNA: TGTGCCAGCAGCGTAGTTGCTAGCGGAGACCAAGAGACCCAGTACTTC